This TCR beta chain was recorded in a study of OX40 agonist ivuxolimab in advanced cancers. In the study overall: Participants averaged 60 years of age (range about 23 to 80) and were less than 85% male.

Notes on the study in general: Expanded clones were, on average, more numerous among CD8+ T cells than CD4+.

Note on this clone: The antigen is undetermined.

The CDR3 runs 16 residues. Germline CDR1 is SGDLS and CDR2 is YYNGEE. V lost 1 base, J lost 4 bases, and 5 bases stayed unmatched. Data came from immunoSEQ multiplex PCR; TCRdb stores just in-frame clones and leaves some out. This table holds tens of thousands of clones, over 75% found once. This receptor was obtained from an adult with an advanced solid tumor such as melanoma, head and neck, liver or kidney cancer. The input for sequencing was CD4+ or CD8+ T cells sorted from blood, taken in a trial of the OX40 agonist ivuxolimab. This sequence joins TRBV9 and TRBJ2-1; 10 bases match TRBD2. CDR3 nucleotide sequence: TGTGCCAGCAGCGTAATGAGCGGGGGGGCTTACAATGAGCAGTTCTTC. It specifies CASSVMSGGAYNEQFF.